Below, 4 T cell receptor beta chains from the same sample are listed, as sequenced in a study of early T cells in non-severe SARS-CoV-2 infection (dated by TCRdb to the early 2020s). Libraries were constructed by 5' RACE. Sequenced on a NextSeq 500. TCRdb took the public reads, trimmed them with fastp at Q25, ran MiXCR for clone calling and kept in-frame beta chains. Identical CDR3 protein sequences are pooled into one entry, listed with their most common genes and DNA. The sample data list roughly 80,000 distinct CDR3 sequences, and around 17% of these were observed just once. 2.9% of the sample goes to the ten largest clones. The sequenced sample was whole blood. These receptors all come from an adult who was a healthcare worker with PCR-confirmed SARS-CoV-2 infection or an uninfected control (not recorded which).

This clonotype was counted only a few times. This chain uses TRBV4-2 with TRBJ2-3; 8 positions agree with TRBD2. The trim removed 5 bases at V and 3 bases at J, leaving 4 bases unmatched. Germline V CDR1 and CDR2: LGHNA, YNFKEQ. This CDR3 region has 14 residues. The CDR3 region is CASSIAGRTDTQYF. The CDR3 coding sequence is TGTGCCAGCAGCATAGCGGGAAGGACAGATACGCAGTATTTT.

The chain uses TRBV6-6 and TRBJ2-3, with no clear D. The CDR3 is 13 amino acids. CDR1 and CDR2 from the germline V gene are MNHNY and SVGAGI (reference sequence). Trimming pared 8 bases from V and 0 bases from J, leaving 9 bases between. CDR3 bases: TGTGCCAGCGTAGAGGTGAGCACAGATACGCAGTATTTT. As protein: CASVEVSTDTQYF.

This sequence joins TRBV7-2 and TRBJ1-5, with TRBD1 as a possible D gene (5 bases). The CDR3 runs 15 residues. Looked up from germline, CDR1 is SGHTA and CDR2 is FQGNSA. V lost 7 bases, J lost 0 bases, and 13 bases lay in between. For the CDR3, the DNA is TGTGCCAGCACCGAGGGACGGTATAGCAATCAGCCCCAGCATTTT. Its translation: CASTEGRYSNQPQHF.

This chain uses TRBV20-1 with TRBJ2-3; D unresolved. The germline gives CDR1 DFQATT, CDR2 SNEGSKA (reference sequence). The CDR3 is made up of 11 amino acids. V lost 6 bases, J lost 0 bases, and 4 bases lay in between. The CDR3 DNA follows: TGCAGTGCCGGTAGCACAGATACGCAGTATTTT. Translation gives CSAGSTDTQYF.